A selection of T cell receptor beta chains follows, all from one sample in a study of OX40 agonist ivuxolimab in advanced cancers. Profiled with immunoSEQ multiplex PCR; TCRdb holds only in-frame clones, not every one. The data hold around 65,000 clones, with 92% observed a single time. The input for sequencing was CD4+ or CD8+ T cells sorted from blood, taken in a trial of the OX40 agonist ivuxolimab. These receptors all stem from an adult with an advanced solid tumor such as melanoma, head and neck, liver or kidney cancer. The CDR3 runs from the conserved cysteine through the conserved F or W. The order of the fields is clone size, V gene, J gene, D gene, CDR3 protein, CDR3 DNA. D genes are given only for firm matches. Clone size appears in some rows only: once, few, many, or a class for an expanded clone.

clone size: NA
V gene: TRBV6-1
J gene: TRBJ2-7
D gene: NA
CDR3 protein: CASSEFSTSGEQYF
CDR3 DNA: TGTGCCAGCAGTGAATTCTCGACTAGTGGCGAGCAGTACTTC

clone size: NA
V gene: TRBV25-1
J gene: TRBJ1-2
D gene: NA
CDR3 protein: CASSGRGPYGYTF
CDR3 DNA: TGTGCCAGCAGCGGCAGAGGCCCCTATGGCTACACCTTC

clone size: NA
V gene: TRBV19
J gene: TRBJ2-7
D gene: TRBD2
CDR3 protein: CASRTGTSAYEQYF
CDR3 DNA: TGTGCCAGTAGGACCGGGACTAGCGCGTACGAGCAGTACTTC

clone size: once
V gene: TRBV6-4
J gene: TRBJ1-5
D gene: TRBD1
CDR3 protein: CASSARTGTNQPQHF
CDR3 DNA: TGTGCCAGCAGTGCTAGGACAGGGACCAATCAGCCCCAGCATTTT

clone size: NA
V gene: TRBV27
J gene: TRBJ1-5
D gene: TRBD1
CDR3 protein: CASSGDTQGGQPQHF
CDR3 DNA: TGTGCCAGCAGCGGGGATACCCAGGGGGGTCAGCCCCAGCATTTT

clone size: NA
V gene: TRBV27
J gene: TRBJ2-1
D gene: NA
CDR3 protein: CASSLSSGEAHNEQFF
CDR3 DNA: TGTGCCAGCAGTCTCTCGAGCGGAGAGGCCCACAATGAGCAGTTCTTC

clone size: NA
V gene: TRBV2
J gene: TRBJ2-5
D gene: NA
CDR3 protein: CASLVSLIETQYF
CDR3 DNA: TGTGCCAGCCTCGTTTCCTTGATAGAGACCCAGTACTTC

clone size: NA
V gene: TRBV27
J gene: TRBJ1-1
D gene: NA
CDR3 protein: CASSEELGGNTEAFF
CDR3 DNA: TGTGCCAGCAGTGAAGAACTGGGAGGGAACACTGAAGCTTTCTTT

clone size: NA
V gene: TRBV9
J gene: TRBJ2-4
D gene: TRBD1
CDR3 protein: CASSVDWGQGAKNIQYF
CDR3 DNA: TGTGCCAGCAGCGTAGACTGGGGACAGGGAGCCAAAAACATTCAGTACTTC

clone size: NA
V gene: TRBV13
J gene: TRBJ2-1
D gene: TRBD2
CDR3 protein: CASSWGLAGDRSYNEQFF
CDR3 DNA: TGTGCCAGCAGCTGGGGACTAGCGGGAGACCGGTCCTACAATGAGCAGTTCTTC

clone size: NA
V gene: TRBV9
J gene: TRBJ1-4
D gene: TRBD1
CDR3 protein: CASSTRTGVNEKLFF
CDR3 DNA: TGTGCCAGCAGCACCCGGACAGGGGTTAATGAAAAACTGTTTTTT

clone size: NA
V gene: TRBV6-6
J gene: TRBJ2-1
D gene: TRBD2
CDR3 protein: CASNLRERGAYNEQFF
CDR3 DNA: TGTGCCAGCAACTTACGTGAGCGGGGGGCCTACAATGAGCAGTTCTTC

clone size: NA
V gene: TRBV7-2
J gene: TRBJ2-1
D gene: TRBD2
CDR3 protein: CASSAKRQAGGHNEQFF
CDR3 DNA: TGTGCCAGCAGCGCGAAACGTCAGGCGGGAGGGCACAATGAGCAGTTCTTC